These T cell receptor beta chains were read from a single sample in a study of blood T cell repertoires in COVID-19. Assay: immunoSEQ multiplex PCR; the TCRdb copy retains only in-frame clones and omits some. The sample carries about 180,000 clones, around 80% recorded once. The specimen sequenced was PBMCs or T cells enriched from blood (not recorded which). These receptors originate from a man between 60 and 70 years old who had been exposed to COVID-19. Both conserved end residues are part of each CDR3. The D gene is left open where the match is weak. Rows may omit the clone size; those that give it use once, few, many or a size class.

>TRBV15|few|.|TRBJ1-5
CATSSFPRVGSNQPQHF
TGTGCCACCAGCAGTTTCCCCCGGGTGGGTAGCAATCAGCCCCAGCATTTT
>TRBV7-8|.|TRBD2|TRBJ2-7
CASSSNGGGLEQYF
TGTGCCAGCAGCTCCAACGGGGGGGGACTCGAGCAGTACTTC
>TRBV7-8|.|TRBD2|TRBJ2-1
CASSPTVAGGSYNEQFF
TGTGCCAGCAGCCCGACCGTAGCGGGCGGCTCCTACAATGAGCAGTTCTTC
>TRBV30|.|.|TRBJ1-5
CAWSVRGVLNQPQHF
TGTGCCTGGAGTGTACGGGGGGTTCTCAATCAGCCCCAGCATTTT
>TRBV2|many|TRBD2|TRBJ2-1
CASSGTSGTNEQFF
TGTGCCAGCTCCGGGACTAGCGGGACGAATGAGCAGTTCTTC
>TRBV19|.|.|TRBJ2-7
CASSIKLAGEQYF
TGTGCCAGTAGTATAAAACTAGCAGGCGAGCAGTACTTC
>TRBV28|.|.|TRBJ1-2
CASSGQYGYTF
TGTGCCAGCAGTGGGCAATATGGCTACACCTTC
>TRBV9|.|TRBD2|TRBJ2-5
CASSEGLAGLWQETQYF
TGTGCCAGCAGCGAAGGACTAGCGGGGTTGTGGCAAGAGACCCAGTACTTC
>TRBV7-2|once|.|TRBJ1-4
CASSREGGFNEKLFF
TGTGCCAGCAGCCGGGAAGGAGGGTTTAATGAAAAACTGTTTTTT
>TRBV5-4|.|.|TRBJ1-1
CASSPFRGNTEAFF
TGTGCCAGCAGCCCTTTCAGAGGGAACACTGAAGCTTTCTTT
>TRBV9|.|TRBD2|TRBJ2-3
CASSSQPRTSGTDTQYF
TGTGCCAGCAGCTCCCAGCCTCGGACTAGCGGCACAGATACGCAGTATTTT
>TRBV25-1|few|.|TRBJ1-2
CASSELYYGYTF
TGTGCCAGCAGTGAATTATATTATGGCTACACCTTC
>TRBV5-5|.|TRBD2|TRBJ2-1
CASSVLAGLSDEQFF
TGTGCCAGCAGCGTACTAGCGGGACTGTCGGATGAGCAGTTCTTC
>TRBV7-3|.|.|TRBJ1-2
CASSAVGGNYGYTF
TGTGCCAGCAGCGCCGTCGGGGGGAACTATGGCTACACCTTC
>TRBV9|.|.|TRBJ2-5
CASSVEVSGETQYF
TGTGCCAGCAGCGTAGAAGTCAGCGGGGAGACCCAGTACTTC
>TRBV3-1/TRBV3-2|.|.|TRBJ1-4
CASSQDCRQDHATNEKLFF
TGTGCCAGCAGCCAAGATTGCAGACAGGATCATGCAACTAATGAAAAACTGTTTTTT
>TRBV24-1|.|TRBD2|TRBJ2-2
CATSDFGGGTGELFF
TGTGCCACCAGTGATTTTGGGGGAGGGACCGGGGAGCTGTTTTTT
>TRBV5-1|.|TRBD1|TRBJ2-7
CASSHTGVKQYF
TGCGCCAGCAGCCACACAGGGGTAAAGCAGTACTTC
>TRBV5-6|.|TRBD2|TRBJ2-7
CASSLAPGGGQLYEQYF
TGTGCCAGCAGCTTGGCCCCGGGGGGGGGCCAGCTCTACGAGCAGTACTTC
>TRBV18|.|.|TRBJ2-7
CASSPSSSARSSYEQYF
TGTGCCAGCTCACCAAGTTCTAGCGCGAGGAGCTCCTACGAGCAGTACTTC
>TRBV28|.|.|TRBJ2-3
CASSQGGLSTDTQYF
TGTGCCAGCAGCCAGGGGGGACTTAGCACAGATACGCAGTATTTT
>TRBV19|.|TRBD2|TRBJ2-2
CASSIGITAGGPRSGELFF
TGTGCCAGTAGTATCGGAATAACGGCGGGAGGGCCGCGATCCGGGGAGCTGTTTTTT
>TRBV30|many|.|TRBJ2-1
CAWSPGSVSYNEQFF
TGTGCCTGGTCCCCCGGGAGCGTCTCCTACAATGAGCAGTTCTTC
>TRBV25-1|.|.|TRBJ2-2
CASSRGTGELFF
TGTGCCAGCAGTCGGGGAACCGGGGAGCTGTTTTTT
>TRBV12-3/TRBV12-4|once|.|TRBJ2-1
CASSPTHRDEQFF
TGTGCCAGCAGCCCGACCCACAGGGATGAGCAGTTCTTC
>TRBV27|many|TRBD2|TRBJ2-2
CASSSLTSGRAGELFF
TGTGCCAGCAGTTCCCTGACTAGCGGGAGGGCCGGGGAGCTGTTTTTT
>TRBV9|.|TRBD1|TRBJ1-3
CASSSRQGRDTIYF
TGTGCCAGCAGCTCCCGACAGGGGAGGGACACCATATATTTT
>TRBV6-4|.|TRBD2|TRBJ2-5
CASSESSGRGQETQYF
TGTGCCAGCAGTGAATCCAGCGGGAGGGGCCAAGAGACCCAGTACTTC
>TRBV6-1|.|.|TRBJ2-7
CASSDLRQFSYEQYF
TGTGCCAGCAGTGACCTTAGACAGTTCTCCTACGAGCAGTACTTC
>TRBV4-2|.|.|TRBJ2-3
CASSQDAGTSTDTQYF
TGTGCCAGCAGCCAAGATGCGGGGACGAGCACAGATACGCAGTATTTT
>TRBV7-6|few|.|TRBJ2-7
CASTPSPSSYEQYF
TGTGCCAGCACCCCTAGCCCTAGCTCCTACGAGCAGTACTTC
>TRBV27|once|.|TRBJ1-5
CASRHSNQPQHF
TGTGCCAGCAGACATAGCAATCAGCCCCAGCATTTT
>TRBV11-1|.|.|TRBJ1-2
CASSFGVNYGYTF
TGTGCCAGCAGCTTCGGGGTTAACTATGGCTACACCTTC
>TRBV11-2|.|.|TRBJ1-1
CASSQMRAGIMNTEAFF
TGTGCCAGCAGCCAAATGCGGGCTGGAATCATGAACACTGAAGCTTTCTTT
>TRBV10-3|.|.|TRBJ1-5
CAIRAWGNQPQHF
TGTGCCATCAGAGCGTGGGGCAATCAGCCCCAGCATTTT
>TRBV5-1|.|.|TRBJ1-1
CASSLGQFMNTEAFF
TGCGCCAGCAGCTTGGGACAGTTCATGAACACTGAAGCTTTCTTT
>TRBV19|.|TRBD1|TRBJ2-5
CASRRQGAYSETQYF
TGTGCCAGTAGGCGACAGGGGGCATATTCGGAGACCCAGTACTTC
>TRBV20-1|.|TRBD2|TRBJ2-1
CSASDGVYGREASGNEQFF
TGCAGTGCTAGTGATGGGGTTTATGGGAGGGAGGCGTCTGGCAATGAGCAGTTCTTC
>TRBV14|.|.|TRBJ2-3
CASSPWPFSTDTQYF
TGTGCCAGCAGTCCTTGGCCTTTTAGCACAGATACGCAGTATTTT
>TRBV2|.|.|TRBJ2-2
CARGLLGTGELFF
TGTGCCAGGGGACTTTTGGGCACCGGGGAGCTGTTTTTT
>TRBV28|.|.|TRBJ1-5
CASSPAGTPSNQPQHF
TGTGCCAGCAGTCCCGCCGGGACACCAAGCAATCAGCCCCAGCATTTT
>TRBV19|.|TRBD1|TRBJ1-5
CASSTLGDRNQPQHF
TGTGCCAGTAGTACCCTCGGGGACAGAAATCAGCCCCAGCATTTT
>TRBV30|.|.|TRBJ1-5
CAWTQRDQPQHF
TGTGCCTGGACCCAAAGAGATCAGCCCCAGCATTTT
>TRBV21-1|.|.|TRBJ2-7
CASSKETGKRYEQYF
TGTGCCAGCAGCAAAGAGACAGGGAAGAGATACGAGCAGTACTTC
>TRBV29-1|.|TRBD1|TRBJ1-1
CSVQTGGSTEAFF
TGCAGCGTCCAGACAGGGGGGAGCACTGAAGCTTTCTTT
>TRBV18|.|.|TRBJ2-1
CASSPPTGYNEQFF
TGTGCCAGCTCACCACCAACGGGGTACAATGAGCAGTTCTTC
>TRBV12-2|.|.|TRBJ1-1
CASRLELRTEAFF
TGTGCAAGTCGCTTAGAATTGCGCACTGAAGCTTTCTTT
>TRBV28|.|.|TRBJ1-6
CASTTSGLDSPLHF
TGTGCCAGCACAACCTCCGGACTGGATTCACCCCTCCACTTT
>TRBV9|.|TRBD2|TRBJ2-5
CASSVAVLAGGQETQYF
TGTGCCAGCAGCGTAGCGGTGCTAGCGGGAGGACAAGAGACCCAGTACTTC
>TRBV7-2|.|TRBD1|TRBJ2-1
CASSSRGHYNEQFF
TGTGCCAGCAGCTCCAGGGGGCACTACAATGAGCAGTTCTTC
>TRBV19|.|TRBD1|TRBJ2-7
CASSDFLGQGYEQYF
TGTGCCAGTAGTGACTTTTTAGGACAGGGCTACGAGCAGTACTTC
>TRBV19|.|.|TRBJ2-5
CASSWDFQETQYF
TGTGCCAGTAGCTGGGACTTCCAAGAGACCCAGTACTTC
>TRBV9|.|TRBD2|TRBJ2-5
CASSGGLASQETQYF
TGTGCCAGCAGCGGGGGACTAGCGTCCCAAGAGACCCAGTACTTC
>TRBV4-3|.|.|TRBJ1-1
CASSQGPGEVAAFF
TGCGCCAGCAGCCAAGGCCCGGGGGAGGTTGCAGCTTTCTTT
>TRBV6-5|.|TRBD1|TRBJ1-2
CASQKGAATNYGYTF
TGTGCCAGCCAAAAGGGGGCAGCCACTAACTATGGCTACACCTTC
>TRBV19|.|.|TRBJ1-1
CASKFPLPGTEAFF
TGTGCCAGTAAGTTCCCTTTGCCAGGCACTGAAGCTTTCTTT
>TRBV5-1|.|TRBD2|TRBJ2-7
CASSDGGRNTYEQYF
TGCGCCAGCAGCGACGGCGGGAGGAACACCTACGAGCAGTACTTC
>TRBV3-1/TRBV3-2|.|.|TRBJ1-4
CASSLRTPGRSAEKLFF
TGTGCCAGCAGCCTTAGAACCCCTGGGAGATCTGCTGAAAAACTGTTTTTT
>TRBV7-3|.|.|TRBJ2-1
CASSLVLATGGISGRPNEQFF
TGTGCCAGCAGCTTAGTCTTAGCGACAGGGGGCATTAGCGGGAGACCCAATGAGCAGTTCTTC
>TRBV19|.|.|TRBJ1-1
CASSIGGGTEAFF
TGTGCCAGTAGTATTGGGGGAGGGACTGAAGCTTTCTTT